Below are 25 T cell receptor beta chains sequenced from a single sample in a study of Ad26.COV2.S vaccination and SARS-CoV-2 variants. The method was immunoSEQ multiplex PCR; TCRdb's version includes in-frame clones alone and lacks a portion of them. The sample has about 410,000 clones; about 92% are singletons. The treatment here: roughly 19 received Ad26.COV2.S at low or high dose, single or two shots; about 5 received placebo; per-sample allocation not given. Following the first vaccine or placebo injection, samples were taken on day 63. Here the sequenced sample was peripheral blood, taken in a trial of Ad26.COV2.S vaccine versus placebo. The receptors were gathered from a person aged 18 to 59 who received the Ad26.COV2.S COVID-19 vaccine or a placebo.

The rearrangement joins TRBV6-5 to TRBJ2-7; D is undetermined. V gave up 0 bases and J gave up 7 bases, with 7 bases separating them. Germline values: CDR1 MNHEY, CDR2 SVGAGI. CDR3 length: 12 residues. The chain's CDR3 is CASSYSMGEQYF. In DNA form, the CDR3 reads TGTGCCAGCAGTTACTCGATGGGGGAGCAGTACTTC.

CDR3 in DNA: TGTGCCAGCAGTCCGGGGGGGAGAACAGATACGCAGTATTTT. It yields the protein CASSPGGRTDTQYF. The chain employs TRBV2 and TRBJ2-3, with 8 bases fitting TRBD2. This CDR3 is 14 amino acids long. J lost 3 bases, V lost 5 bases, and 4 bases had no gene match. Per the germline V gene, CDR1 is SNHLY and CDR2 is FYNNEI.

This chain connects TRBV6-4 to TRBJ1-1; no firm D call. V gave up 6 bases and J gave up 2 bases, with 13 bases separating them. The CDR3 length is 14 residues. From germline, CDR1 is MRHNA and CDR2 SNTAGT. The CDR3 coding sequence is TGTGCCAGCAGCTCGGAGATTTCCAACACTGAAGCTTTCTTT. As protein: CASSSEISNTEAFF.

This clone was picked up a small number of times. Other nucleotide sequences from this sample produce the same CDR3. The CDR3 loop is CASSAGPSTDTQYF. In DNA form, the CDR3 reads TGTGCCAGCAGTGCGGGGCCGAGCACAGATACGCAGTATTTT. The chain joins TRBV6-4 to TRBJ2-3; D may correspond to TRBD1 or TRBD2 (5 bases each). V lost 4 bases and J 0 bases, leaving 8 bases between the germline ends. The CDR3 covers 14 residues. The V gene's germline CDR1 is MRHNA and CDR2 SNTAGT.

The CDR3 region has the DNA TGTGCCAGCAGCTTAACGGCGGGGAACTACGAGCAGTACTTC. It yields the protein CASSLTAGNYEQYF. This rearrangement joins TRBV11-2 to TRBJ2-7; tentative D call: TRBD2 (6 bases). V gave up 2 bases and J gave up 3 bases, with 11 bases separating them. Germline lookup yields CDR1 SGHAT and CDR2 FQNNGV. The CDR3 consists of 14 residues.

The chain employs TRBV19 and TRBJ2-7, with D perhaps TRBD1 or TRBD2 (5 bases each). The V end lost 3 bases, the J end lost 0 bases, and 12 bases lay between the germline ends. The CDR3 has 15 residues. Germline values: CDR1 LNHDA, CDR2 SQIVND (reference sequence). The CDR3 sequence: CASSMVAGGSYEQYF. DNA for the CDR3: TGTGCCAGTAGTATGGTGGCTGGGGGCTCCTACGAGCAGTACTTC.

The rearrangement uses TRBV7-8 and TRBJ2-6; D assignment may be TRBD1 or TRBD2 (5 bases each). CDR1 and CDR2 (germline): SGHVS, FQNEAQ. Trimming removed 1 base from V and 4 bases from J, with 14 bases in between. CDR3 length equals 17 residues. CDR3 loop: CASSLGVSGPGANVLTF. As DNA, the CDR3 is TGTGCCAGCAGCTTAGGAGTCTCGGGACCCGGGGCCAACGTCCTGACTTTC.

This chain links TRBV7-9 with TRBJ1-4; D is perhaps TRBD1 (5 bases). There are 15 residues in the CDR3. Germline CDR1 reads SEHNR; CDR2 reads FQNEAQ (reference sequence). V lost 4 bases to trimming and J lost 8 bases, with 17 bases between them. This CDR3 reads CASSSGTAGEEKLFF. The CDR3 bases are TGTGCCAGCAGCTCCGGGACGGCGGGAGAGGAAAAACTGTTTTTT.

The chain couples TRBV12-2 to TRBJ2-3; TRBD1 is taken as the D call from the table, unchecked against the DNA. TRBV12-2 is reported as a pseudogene. This CDR3 spans 21 amino acids. The CDR3 bases are TGTGCAAGTCGCTTAGGGCGACACAGGGTAGGCTTATTTTGGGACACAGATACGCAGTATTTT. Translation gives CASRLGRHRVGLFWDTDTQYF.

J is TRBJ1-2 and V is TRBV19; tentative D call: TRBD1 (5 bases). This CDR3 comprises 15 residues. CDR1 and CDR2 (germline): LNHDA, SQIVND (reference sequence). Trimming pared 5 bases from V and 4 bases from J, leaving 17 bases between. The CDR3 DNA reads TGTGCCAGTAGTCAACGAACAGGACCCACCTATGGCTACACCTTC. Translating gives CASSQRTGPTYGYTF.

This sequence joins TRBV6-5 and TRBJ2-3; no clear D. In germline, CDR1 is MNHEY, CDR2 SVGAGI. Trimming left V 5 bases short and J 6 bases short, with 15 bases between. The CDR3 runs 14 residues. The CDR3 coding sequence is TGTGCCAGCAGTCTCCGCCGATCCGCGGATACGCAGTATTTT. It specifies CASSLRRSADTQYF.

The table lists this clone with a count of one. The rearrangement uses TRBV11-2 and TRBJ2-3; D may be TRBD2 (5 bases). The CDR3 is 16 amino acids. Trimming cost V 2 bases and J 0 bases, with 12 bases left between them. Germline loops: CDR1 SGHAT, CDR2 FQNNGV. CDR3 bases: TGTGCCAGCAGCTTAAAGGCCAGCGGAAGCACAGATACGCAGTATTTT. Its protein product is CASSLKASGSTDTQYF. The entire variable domain, with the rest obtained from reference TRBV11-2 and TRBJ2-3, is as follows: EAGVAQSPRYKIIEKRQSVAFWCNPISGHATLYWYQQILGQGPKLLIQFQNNGVVDDSQLPKDRFSAERLKGVDSTLKIQPAKLEDSAVYLCASSLKASGSTDTQYFGPGTRLTVL.

This rearrangement joins TRBV9 to TRBJ2-1; TRBD2 matches at 10 bases. Per the germline V gene, CDR1 is SGDLS and CDR2 is YYNGEE. V trimming: 3 bases; J trimming: 7 bases; junction bases outside the gene matches: 4. This CDR3 contains 14 residues. CDR3 protein: CASSGLAGVNEQFF. The CDR3 nucleotides read TGTGCCAGCAGCGGCCTAGCGGGGGTAAATGAGCAGTTCTTC.

The gene calls are TRBV19 and TRBJ1-5; D remains unclear. The CDR3 loop spans 15 amino acids. V was trimmed by 7 bases and J by 4 bases, leaving 17 bases between them. CDR1 and CDR2 from the germline V gene are LNHDA and SQIVND (reference sequence). CDR3 in amino acids: CASNLGAGENQPQHF. In DNA form, the CDR3 reads TGTGCCAGTAATCTCGGAGCAGGAGAGAATCAGCCCCAGCATTTT.

V gene TRBV27 combines with J gene TRBJ1-1; D is ambiguous. The ends were cut back, 2 bases at V and 4 bases at J, with 8 bases in the middle. This CDR3 region has 13 residues. Germline V gene sequence: CDR1 MNHEY, CDR2 SMNVEV (reference sequence). The CDR3 protein is CASSLGVTTEAFF. The CDR3 DNA is TGTGCCAGCAGTTTAGGGGTGACCACTGAAGCTTTCTTT.

J is TRBJ2-1 and V is TRBV27; 8 bases map to TRBD2. The germline V gene has CDR1 MNHEY and CDR2 SMNVEV (reference sequence). The length of the CDR3 is 14 residues. The V and J ends lost 3 bases and 6 bases, in that order; junction bases with no gene match: 4. CDR3 bases: TGTGCCAGCAGTTTTCCAAGCGGGGGCAATGAGCAGTTCTTC. Its translation: CASSFPSGGNEQFF.

CDR3 amino acids: CAISEKGQGFHGYTF. CDR3 coding DNA: TGTGCCATCAGTGAGAAGGGACAGGGCTTTCATGGCTACACCTTC. This chain connects TRBV10-3 to TRBJ1-2; TRBD1 matches at 9 bases. The V gene end was trimmed by 2 bases and the J gene end by 6 bases; junction bases not matched to a gene: 7. The CDR3 consists of 15 residues. Germline CDR1 reads ENHRY; CDR2 reads SYGVKD.

This rearrangement joins TRBV5-1 to TRBJ2-1; 7 bases align to TRBD1. The ends lost 5 bases at V and 4 bases at J; junction bases unmatched: 9. The CDR3 consists of 15 residues. The germline V gene encodes CDR1 SGHRS and CDR2 YFSETQ. CDR3: CASSFTGDFYNEQFF. The CDR3 DNA sequence: TGCGCCAGCAGTTTTACAGGGGATTTTTACAATGAGCAGTTCTTC.

V usage is TRBV6-5 and J usage is TRBJ2-7; 7 positions match TRBD1. J lost 6 bases, V lost 5 bases, and 4 bases had no gene match. This CDR3 has 12 residues. Germline values: CDR1 MNHEY, CDR2 SVGAGI. This CDR3 is CASSLTGSEQYF. The CDR3, as DNA: TGTGCCAGCAGTCTGACAGGGTCCGAGCAGTACTTC.

The J gene is TRBJ1-3, the V gene TRBV6-5, with D perhaps TRBD1 (5 bases). The CDR3 loop spans 13 amino acids. Germline lookup yields CDR1 MNHEY and CDR2 SVGAGI. The V end was cut by 7 bases, the J end by 1 base, with 8 bases between. DNA for the CDR3: TGTGCCAGCACCGGGGGGTCTGGAAACACCATATATTTT. Residues: CASTGGSGNTIYF.

The chain is built from TRBV5-5 and TRBJ2-5, with TRBD1 matching over 10 bases. The CDR3 is 16 residues long. V lost 4 bases to trimming and J lost 3 bases; unmatched junction nucleotides: 9. In germline, CDR1 is SGHKS, CDR2 YYEKEE (reference sequence). This CDR3 is CASSTRDRGAEETQYF. The CDR3 DNA reads TGTGCCAGCAGCACCCGGGACAGGGGAGCTGAAGAGACCCAGTACTTC. Full variable domain (remainder filled in from reference TRBV5-5 and TRBJ2-5): DAGVTQSPTHLIKTRGQQVTLRCSPISGHKSVSWYQQVLGQGPQFIFQYYEKEERGRGNFPDRFSARQFPNYSSELNVNALLLGDSALYLCASSTRDRGAEETQYFGPGTRLLVL.

This clone appeared a single time. V gene TRBV7-9 combines with J gene TRBJ1-5, with D perhaps matching TRBD1 (5 bases). With 5 bases removed from V and 2 bases from J, the gap between germline ends came to 13 bases. Germline V gives CDR1 SEHNR, CDR2 FQNEAQ (reference sequence). The CDR3 is 15 residues long. CDR3 amino acids: CASSRQGAGNQPQHF. The CDR3, as DNA: TGTGCCAGCAGCCGGCAGGGCGCGGGCAATCAGCCCCAGCATTTT.

The chain has TRBV5-1 and TRBJ1-1; D remains unclear. V dropped 4 bases and J dropped 1 base, with 17 bases sitting between them. The germline CDR1 and CDR2 sequences are SGHRS and YFSETQ. This CDR3 has 16 residues. CDR3 sequence: CASSPRFEAQNTEAFF. Here the CDR3 DNA reads TGCGCCAGCAGCCCACGTTTCGAGGCTCAGAACACTGAAGCTTTCTTT.

The chain links TRBV18 to TRBJ1-2, with no clear D. V was clipped by 2 bases and J by 4 bases, with 8 bases between them. This CDR3 has 13 residues. The germline CDR1 and CDR2 sequences are KGHSH and LQKENI. The CDR3 DNA follows: TGTGCCAGCTCACCAGTCCGGATCTATGGCTACACCTTC. Translated: CASSPVRIYGYTF. Variable domain in full (rest from reference TRBV18 and TRBJ1-2): NAGVMQNPRHLVRRRGQEARLRCSPMKGHSHVYWYRQLPEEGLKFMVYLQKENIIDESGMPKERFSAEFPKEGPSILRIQQVVRGDSAAYFCASSPVRIYGYTFGSGTRLTVV.

V gene TRBV30 combines with J gene TRBJ1-2, with D tentatively TRBD1 (5 bases). V gave up 4 bases and J gave up 6 bases, with 9 bases separating them. This CDR3 comprises 11 residues. Germline V gene lookup returns CDR1 GTSNPN and CDR2 SVGIG (reference sequence). CDR3 in DNA: TGTGCCTGGATCAAGGGGAATGGCTACACCTTC. It is translated as CAWIKGNGYTF.